Listed here are 19 T cell receptor beta chains from one sample, sequenced in a study of blood T cells in healthy people across ages. Combining a sample-barcoded 5' primer with a J-beta primer mix, a second PCR ran for 7 to 11 cycles. TCRdb analysed the 5' RACE reads with MiXCR anew, one entry per CDR3 protein. Of about 680,000 distinct CDR3 sequences listed, 45% to 50% are singletons. The sample comprised blood. Receptor source: an older woman in good health.

The chain recombines TRBV7-2 with TRBJ2-7; 7 bases fit TRBD2. CDR3 length: 15 residues. The J segment lost 5 bases and the V segment lost 5 bases, leaving 12 bases of the junction unmatched. The germline V gene has CDR1 SGHTA and CDR2 FQGNSA. In DNA, the CDR3 is TGTGCCAGCAGCCCCGGGCGGGAGACATGGAACGAGCAGTACTTC. Encoded protein: CASSPGRETWNEQYF.

This clonotype was found a few times. The rearrangement uses TRBV5-1 and TRBJ1-1; perhaps TRBD1 as D (6 bases). In germline, CDR1 is SGHRS, CDR2 YFSETQ. The CDR3 has 15 amino acids. Deletions cut 3 bases from V and 4 bases from J, with 16 bases between. The CDR3 DNA sequence: TGCGCCAGCAGCTCCGCACAGGGTGAGACCACTGAAGCTTTCTTT. This translates into CASSSAQGETTEAFF.

This clonotype has only one observation. The V and J genes are TRBV5-6 and TRBJ2-4; D perhaps matches TRBD2 (7 bases). The last part of the DNA fits TRBJ2-7 better; the J call may be wrong. Germline-derived CDR1 and CDR2 are SGHDT and YYEEEE. This CDR3 is built from 15 residues. The CDR3 DNA reads as TGTGCCAACACCCCAGGGAGGGGGATCGGCTACGAGCAGTACTTC. Translation: CANTPGRGIGYEQYF.

On this clonotype: One junction end does not reproduce the germline sequence, and a read error may be involved. This chain uses TRBV20-1 with TRBJ1-6; possibly TRBD1 for D (5 bases). Per the germline V gene, CDR1 is DFQATT and CDR2 is SNEGSKA (reference sequence). This CDR3 spans 15 amino acids. The CDR3 is CSAPRDGPYNPPLHF. The CDR3 nucleotides read TGCAGTGCTCCCCGGGACGGACCCTATAATCCACCCCTCCACTTT.

The chain has TRBV3-1 and TRBJ1-2; no firm D call. V lost 0 bases and J lost 2, with 10 bases in between. The CDR3 totals 15 residues. Germline CDR1 and CDR2: LGHDT and YNNKEL (reference sequence). CDR3 amino acids: CASSQEYGVNYGYTF. The DNA for the CDR3 is TGTGCCAGCAGCCAAGAGTATGGGGTCAACTATGGCTACACCTTC.

This clonotype was seen once. This chain connects TRBV20-1 to TRBJ2-5; 7 bases agree with TRBD1. Germline CDR1 and CDR2: DFQATT and SNEGSKA (reference sequence). CDR3 size: 15 residues. J gave up 2 bases and V 5 bases, and 11 bases lay outside the gene matches. CDR3 in amino acids: CSASDRNNLQETQYF. For the CDR3, the DNA is TGCAGTGCTTCGGACAGGAACAATTTACAAGAGACCCAGTACTTC.

This clonotype was observed a handful of times. V and J are TRBV7-2 and TRBJ2-7; tentative D call: TRBD2 (6 bases). Germline V gene sequence: CDR1 SGHTA, CDR2 FQGNSA. The CDR3 is 14 amino acids. V dropped 2 bases and J dropped 3 bases, with 11 bases sitting between them. The CDR3 nucleotides are TGTGCCAGCAGCTTACAGGGACTCTTCTACGAGCAGTACTTC. It is translated as CASSLQGLFYEQYF.

The J gene is TRBJ2-1, the V gene TRBV4-3; 7 nucleotides line up with TRBD2. CDR3 length equals 14 residues. Unmatched junction bases numbered 6, after V lost 4 bases and J lost 6 bases. CDR1 LGHNA and CDR2 YSLEER come from the germline V gene. In DNA form, the CDR3 reads TGCGCCAGCAGCCGGCAGGGCGGGGGCAATGAGCAGTTCTTC. This gives the protein CASSRQGGGNEQFF.

The rearrangement uses TRBV20-1 and TRBJ1-1; no reliable D call. CDR1 and CDR2 (germline): DFQATT, SNEGSKA (reference sequence). Trimming took off 5 bases at V and 3 bases at J, with 16 bases between the two ends. This CDR3 is 14 amino acids long. The CDR3 is CSALVPPHHTEAFF. CDR3 DNA sequence: TGCAGTGCTTTAGTCCCGCCCCACCACACTGAAGCTTTCTTT.

The sample holds many counts of this clonotype. The genes are TRBV7-2 and TRBJ2-7, with 9 bases matching TRBD2. V gave up 3 bases and J gave up 2 bases; unmatched junction bases: 5. This CDR3 has 15 amino acids. In germline, CDR1 is SGHTA, CDR2 FQGNSA. The CDR3 region has the DNA TGTGCCAGCAGCTTGGGGCTAGCGGGACCCTACGAGCAGTACTTC. As protein: CASSLGLAGPYEQYF.

CDR3 in amino acids: CSARDGANVLTF. As DNA, the CDR3 is TGCAGTGCTAGGGATGGGGCCAACGTCCTGACTTTC. The rearrangement uses TRBV20-1 and TRBJ2-6; D gene unclear. Germline values: CDR1 DFQATT, CDR2 SNEGSKA (reference sequence). The CDR3 contains 12 residues. V lost 3 bases to trimming and J lost 3 bases, with 3 bases between them.

V usage is TRBV20-1 and J usage is TRBJ2-3; TRBD2 is a possible D gene (5 bases). This CDR3 is built from 12 residues. Germline CDR1 is DFQATT and CDR2 is SNEGSKA (reference sequence). V was pared by 6 bases and J by 3 bases, with 10 bases between. CDR3 coding DNA: TGCAGTGCAACGGGGTTGACAGATACGCAGTATTTT. Amino acids: CSATGLTDTQYF.

This clonotype was found a few times. The rearrangement joins TRBV20-1 to TRBJ2-1; 7 bases align to TRBD1. CDR1 is DFQATT, CDR2 SNEGSKA, per germline (reference sequence). The CDR3 loop spans 16 amino acids. Trimming at V came to 1 base and at J to 4 bases, leaving 10 bases not matched to a gene. CDR3 nucleotide sequence: TGCAGTGCTAGAGGGGAAGCAGGGGGAACTTACAATGAGCAGTTCTTC. Translated, it gives CSARGEAGGTYNEQFF.

The chain recombines TRBV15 with TRBJ2-2; 7 bases map to TRBD1. Trimming at V came to 6 bases and at J to 4 bases, leaving 11 bases not matched to a gene. CDR3 length equals 16 residues. Germline CDR1 and CDR2: LNHNV and YYDKDF (reference sequence). CDR3 residues: CATRSGGQFLTGELFF. Here the CDR3 DNA reads TGTGCCACCAGGTCAGGGGGACAATTCCTCACCGGGGAGCTGTTTTTT.

This chain links TRBV20-1 with TRBJ2-3, with 9 bases lining up with TRBD2. Germline assignment: CDR1 DFQATT and CDR2 SNEGSKA (reference sequence). Germline trimming cut 0 bases from V and 9 bases from J; bases unmatched to any gene: 7. The CDR3 has 14 residues. CDR3 in DNA: TGCAGTGCTAGAGAGGGAGTAGCGGGAGAGACGCAGTATTTT. It codes for CSAREGVAGETQYF.

In its sample, this clonotype was seen many times. The chain has TRBV29-1 and TRBJ1-4; D is possibly TRBD1 (5 bases). The germline V gene has CDR1 SQVTM and CDR2 ANQGSEA. This CDR3 is built from 13 residues. Trimming shortened V by 4 bases and J by 8 bases, and 14 bases separated the two germline ends. The CDR3 sequence is CSVGVQVGEKLFF. The CDR3 region has the DNA TGCAGCGTTGGTGTACAGGTCGGCGAAAAACTGTTTTTT.

CDR3 protein: CASSFPGARRREKYNEQFF. The CDR3 DNA reads TGCGCCAGCAGCTTCCCAGGGGCGCGTCGGAGAGAAAAGTACAATGAGCAGTTCTTC. The chain couples TRBV5-1 to TRBJ2-1; tentative D call: TRBD1 (6 bases). The CDR3 totals 19 residues. Per the germline V gene, CDR1 is SGHRS and CDR2 is YFSETQ. The V end lost 2 bases, the J end lost 4 bases, and 25 bases lay between the germline ends.

The chain couples TRBV20-1 to TRBJ1-2; D is possibly TRBD1 (6 bases). Germline V gene sequence: CDR1 DFQATT, CDR2 SNEGSKA (reference sequence). V lost 8 bases, J lost 6 bases, and 13 bases lay in between. The CDR3 extends over 11 amino acids. The chain's CDR3 is CSSPHRDGYTF. The CDR3 coding sequence is TGCAGTTCACCCCACAGGGATGGCTACACCTTC.

This rearrangement joins TRBV7-9 to TRBJ2-7, with D unresolved. The V gene lost 0 bases and the J gene lost 3 bases, with 9 bases spanning the gap. CDR3 length: 14 residues. Germline V CDR1 and CDR2: SEHNR, FQNEAQ (reference sequence). This CDR3 reads CASSLAEFFYEQYF. The CDR3 nucleotides are TGTGCCAGCAGCTTAGCAGAATTCTTCTACGAGCAGTACTTC.